Here is one T cell receptor beta chain with its context. Its antigen is not identified. The data were obtained in a study of siplizumab effects on memory and regulatory T cells. This CDR3 has 14 residues. Germline CDR1 reads SEHNR; CDR2 reads FQNEAQ (reference sequence). Trimming removed 1 base from V and 2 bases from J, with 8 bases in between. Profiled with immunoSEQ multiplex PCR; TCRdb holds only in-frame clones, not every one. The sample yields 99,000 or so clones, about 93% seen once. Study results and limitations: Tregs that proliferated in siplizumab cultures did not have their suppressive function confirmed. Roughly 75-97% of dividing CD4+ or CD8+ clones were without an attributable naive or memory phenotype.

The gene calls are TRBV7-9 and TRBJ1-2; unclear D gene. The TCR was taken from a human donor in good health. The sample comprised Tregs sorted from blood. CDR3 nucleotide sequence: TGTGCCAGCAGCTTAGGGTCGGCAAACTATGGCTACACCTTC. This translates into CASSLGSANYGYTF.